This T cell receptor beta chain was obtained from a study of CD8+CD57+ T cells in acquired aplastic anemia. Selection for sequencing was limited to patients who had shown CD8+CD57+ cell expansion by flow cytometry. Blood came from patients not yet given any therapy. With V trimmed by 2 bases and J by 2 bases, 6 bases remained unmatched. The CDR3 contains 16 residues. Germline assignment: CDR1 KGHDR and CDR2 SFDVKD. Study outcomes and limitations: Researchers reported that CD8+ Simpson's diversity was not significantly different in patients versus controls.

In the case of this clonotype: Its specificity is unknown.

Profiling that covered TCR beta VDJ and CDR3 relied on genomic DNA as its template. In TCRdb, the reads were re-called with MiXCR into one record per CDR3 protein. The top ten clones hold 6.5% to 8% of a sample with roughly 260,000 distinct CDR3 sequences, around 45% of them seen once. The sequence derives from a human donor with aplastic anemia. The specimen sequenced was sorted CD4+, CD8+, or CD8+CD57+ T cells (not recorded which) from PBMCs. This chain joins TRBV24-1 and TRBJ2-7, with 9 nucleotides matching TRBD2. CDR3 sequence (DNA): TGTGCCACCAGTGATTCCGTTAGCGGGAGTACCTACGAGCAGTACTTC. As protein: CATSDSVSGSTYEQYF.